These 22 T cell receptor beta chains share one sample of origin, sequenced in a study of cytomegalovirus exposure and HLA in healthy donors. Primers for the PCR totalled 60 Vbeta and 13 Jbeta. Only in-frame clones appear in the TCRdb table, and some are missing; sequencing was by immunoSEQ multiplex PCR. Of some 130,000 clones listed, approximately 80% are singletons. The specimen was PBMCs. The source of these receptors is a man aged 30 to 45 in good health and CMV-seronegative.

The chain uses TRBV7-2 and TRBJ1-4, with D maybe TRBD1 (6 bases). The CDR3 runs 15 residues. Germline V gene data show CDR1 as SGHTA and CDR2 as FQGNSA. Trimming cost V 5 bases and J 10 bases, with 20 bases left between them. In nucleotides, the CDR3 is TGTGCCAGCAGCGTAGACAGCCAAAGGGGGGGAAAACTGTTTTTT. Its translation is CASSVDSQRGGKLFF.

V and J are TRBV30 and TRBJ2-4; D is perhaps TRBD2 (7 bases). The CDR3 extends over 15 amino acids. The V end lost 0 bases, the J end lost 8 bases, and 17 bases lay between the germline ends. Germline CDR1 is GTSNPN and CDR2 is SVGIG (reference sequence). CDR3 sequence (DNA): TGTGCCTGGAGTGTCGGGGGAGGGCCAGGGGACATTCAGTACTTC. Residues: CAWSVGGGPGDIQYF.

CDR3 amino acids: CASGDSAEAFF. CDR3 DNA sequence: TGTGCCAGCGGCGACAGCGCTGAAGCTTTCTTT. The chain employs TRBV27 and TRBJ1-1; a possible D gene is TRBD1 (5 bases). The germline V gene encodes CDR1 MNHEY and CDR2 SMNVEV (reference sequence). The CDR3 runs 11 residues. Between the trimmed V and J ends, which lost 8 bases and 6 bases, there was a span of 10 bases.

The chain uses TRBV5-1 and TRBJ2-7, with D unresolved. Trimming removed 0 bases from V and 0 bases from J, with 10 bases in between. The CDR3 extends over 15 amino acids. CDR1 SGHRS and CDR2 YFSETQ come from the germline V gene. CDR3 protein: CASSLVQQPSYEQYF. In DNA, the CDR3 is TGCGCCAGCAGCTTGGTGCAACAGCCCTCCTACGAGCAGTACTTC.

V and J are TRBV29-1 and TRBJ2-7; tentatively, D is TRBD1 (5 bases). The germline V and J ends were trimmed by 5 bases and 5 bases, with 19 bases remaining between them. The CDR3 totals 14 residues. Germline assignment: CDR1 SQVTM and CDR2 ANQGSEA. DNA of the CDR3: TGCAGCGTTCGATTCCAGGGATCCTCTCACGAGCAGTACTTC. It codes for CSVRFQGSSHEQYF.

This chain joins TRBV9 and TRBJ2-5; 7 bases are a match to TRBD2. This CDR3 is 16 amino acids long. J was trimmed by 1 base and V by 0 bases; bases with no gene match: 6. Germline V gene sequence: CDR1 SGDLS, CDR2 YYNGEE. The CDR3 bases are TGTGCCAGCAGCGTAGGCGGGAGCCCAGTCCAAGAGACCCAGTACTTC. It translates to CASSVGGSPVQETQYF.

This clone was counted between two and nine times. The V call is TRBV6-5, the J call TRBJ2-7; 10 nucleotides agree with TRBD2. The CDR3 runs 15 residues. Germline trimming cut 6 bases from V and 2 bases from J; bases unmatched to any gene: 7. Germline CDR1 MNHEY, CDR2 SVGAGI. The CDR3 loop is CASRRGLAAPYEQYF. The CDR3 coding sequence is TGTGCCAGCAGAAGAGGACTAGCGGCCCCCTACGAGCAGTACTTC.

The V and J genes are TRBV5-1 and TRBJ1-2; TRBD1 aligns across 8 bases. The V gene's germline CDR1 is SGHRS and CDR2 YFSETQ. The J segment lost 2 bases and the V segment lost 1 base, leaving 7 bases of the junction unmatched. The CDR3 extends over 16 amino acids. The CDR3 DNA reads TGCGCCAGCAGCTTGACCCCAGGGGGCGGAAACTATGGCTACACCTTC. Translation gives CASSLTPGGGNYGYTF.

Worth noting for this clone: One end of the junction is discordant with germline, which a read error may explain. CDR3 protein: CTSSVGTGATNTEAFF. In nucleotides, the CDR3 is TGTACCAGCAGCGTAGGGACAGGGGCTACTAACACTGAAGCTTTCTTT. V is TRBV9 and J is TRBJ1-1; 10 nucleotides match TRBD1. The CDR3 is 16 amino acids. Germline V lookup: CDR1 SGDLS, CDR2 YYNGEE. Filled out from reference TRBV9 and TRBJ1-1, the complete variable domain reads DSGVTQTPKHLITATGQRVTLRCSPRSGDLSVYWYQQSLDQGLQFLIQYYNGEERAKGNILERFSAQQFPDLHSELNLSSLELGDSALYFCTSSVGTGATNTEAFFGQGTRLTVV.

This clone appeared a single time. The V gene is TRBV4-3, the J gene TRBJ2-3, with 9 positions matching TRBD1. V lost 3 bases, J lost 5 bases, and 9 bases stayed unmatched. There are 16 residues in the CDR3. Germline-derived CDR1 and CDR2 are LGHNA and YSLEER. The CDR3 protein is CASSHTGQGIGDTQYF. CDR3 DNA sequence: TGCGCCAGCAGCCACACGGGACAGGGAATAGGAGATACGCAGTATTTT.

The CDR3 nucleotides are TGTGCCAGCAGTTTACGGAACTATGGCTACACCTTC. Translation: CASSLRNYGYTF. This chain connects TRBV28 to TRBJ1-2, with no clear D. CDR3 size: 12 residues. The germline V gene has CDR1 MDHEN and CDR2 SYDVKM. V lost 2 bases, J lost 2 bases, and 3 bases lay in between.

The chain carries TRBV30 and TRBJ2-7; TRBD2 might be the D (5 bases). This CDR3 contains 12 residues. Trimming removed 7 bases at V and 3 bases at J, with 13 bases between. Germline V gene data show CDR1 as GTSNPN and CDR2 as SVGIG (reference sequence). CDR3 loop: CAFWMGSYEQYF. The CDR3 DNA sequence: TGTGCCTTTTGGATGGGGAGCTACGAGCAGTACTTC.

The sample holds a few counts of this clone. The sample has other DNA sequences that encode this CDR3 too. V usage is TRBV2 and J usage is TRBJ2-7; possible D gene TRBD1, 5 bases. The V end lost 1 base, the J end lost 2 bases, and 6 bases lay between the germline ends. The CDR3 is made up of 13 amino acids. The germline CDR1 and CDR2 sequences are SNHLY and FYNNEI. The CDR3 sequence is CASSEGGTYEQYF. Written as DNA, the CDR3 is TGTGCCAGCAGTGAAGGGGGCACCTACGAGCAGTACTTC.

This clone appeared a single time. This chain joins TRBV19 and TRBJ1-1; maybe TRBD1 (5 bases). The CDR3 runs to 14 residues. V was pared by 3 bases and J by 1 base, with 9 bases between. CDR1 and CDR2 (germline): LNHDA, SQIVND (reference sequence). The CDR3: CASSIWGGNTEAFF. The DNA for the CDR3 is TGTGCCAGTAGTATTTGGGGGGGGAACACTGAAGCTTTCTTT.

The chain carries TRBV5-1 and TRBJ2-1, with 8 bases aligning to TRBD2. V was clipped by 0 bases and J by 9 bases; unmatched bases: 8. This CDR3 region has 15 residues. CDR1 SGHRS and CDR2 YFSETQ come from the germline V gene. The CDR3 DNA follows: TGCGCCAGCAGCTTGGTGTTAGCGGGACCTTCTGAGCAGTTCTTC. Translated: CASSLVLAGPSEQFF.

The V gene is TRBV27, the J gene TRBJ2-2; 12 positions match TRBD1. Germline V CDR1 and CDR2: MNHEY, SMNVEV (reference sequence). The CDR3 loop spans 17 amino acids. V shed 7 bases and J 7 bases; nucleotides not matched to a gene: 13. CDR3 sequence (DNA): TGTGCCAGCACTCGAGGGGGGACAGGGGGCATAGGCGGGGAGCTGTTTTTT. Protein product: CASTRGGTGGIGGELFF.

In its sample, this clone was seen once. This chain uses TRBV7-2 with TRBJ1-2; TRBD1 aligns across 8 bases. There are 15 residues in the CDR3. CDR1 is SGHTA, CDR2 FQGNSA, per germline. Trimming cost V 4 bases and J 7 bases; bases outside gene matches: 11. CDR3 DNA: TGTGCCAGCAGCTCATACAGGGGGATTGATTTTGGCTACACCTTC. It encodes CASSSYRGIDFGYTF.

This clone was observed a few times. The V and J genes are TRBV20-1 and TRBJ2-3, with a tentative D call TRBD2 (6 bases). CDR3 length: 11 amino acids. Looked up from germline, CDR1 is DFQATT and CDR2 is SNEGSKA (reference sequence). The V end lost 5 bases, the J end lost 4 bases, and 7 bases lay between the germline ends. The CDR3 protein is CSARLADTQYF. Here the CDR3 DNA reads TGCAGTGCTCGACTAGCAGATACGCAGTATTTT.

For the CDR3, the DNA is TGTGCCAGCAGTGAATCTAGCGGAGCCAAAAACATTCAGTACTTC. The encoded protein is CASSESSGAKNIQYF. The chain joins TRBV6-1 to TRBJ2-4, with 7 bases that match TRBD2. This CDR3 has 15 residues. J gave up 0 bases and V 2 bases, and 1 base lay outside the gene matches. CDR1 and CDR2 from the germline V gene are MNHNS and SASEGT.

In its sample, this clone was seen a few times. This chain joins TRBV7-6 and TRBJ2-7; 9 positions match TRBD2. This CDR3 region has 14 residues. Trimming took 3 bases from V and 3 from J; bases not matched to a gene: 3. In germline, CDR1 is SGHVS, CDR2 FNYEAQ. The CDR3 sequence is CASSLAGGDYEQYF. DNA of the CDR3: TGTGCCAGCAGCTTGGCGGGAGGGGACTACGAGCAGTACTTC. The whole variable domain, remainder taken from reference TRBV7-6 and TRBJ2-7, is GAGVSQSPRYKVTKRGQDVALRCDPISGHVSLYWYRQALGQGPEFLTYFNYEAQQDKSGLPNDRFSAERPEGSISTLTIQRTEQRDSAMYRCASSLAGGDYEQYFGPGTRLTVT.

V and J are TRBV6-1 and TRBJ1-2; D not resolved. V lost 10 bases, J lost 11 bases, and 23 bases lay in between. CDR1 and CDR2 from the germline V gene are MNHNS and SASEGT. The CDR3 is made up of 13 amino acids. The CDR3 nucleotides are TGTGCCACCGGAGAGGCCCTCGAAACTCGGTACACCTTC. This encodes CATGEALETRYTF.

The V and J genes are TRBV7-7 and TRBJ2-1, with D possibly TRBD1 on 5 matching bases. The CDR3 is 15 residues long. V was cut by 4 bases and J by 0 bases, with 10 bases left in between. Germline V gene data show CDR1 as SSHAT and CDR2 as FNYEAQ (reference sequence). CDR3 loop: CASSSDSSSYNEQFF. In DNA, the CDR3 is TGTGCCAGCAGCTCCGACAGTAGCTCCTACAATGAGCAGTTCTTC.